This TCR beta chain was documented in a study of cytotoxic CD8 clonotypes in ibrutinib-treated CLL. Study observations and caveats: Whereas clonality rose at ibrutinib response, it declined toward baseline at progression.

Regarding this clone: What it recognizes is unknown.

With sequencing, the targeted depth ranged from 1 in 200,000 to 1 in 1 million T cells. Produced via immunoSEQ multiplex PCR; TCRdb's table is partial and in-frame only. Found here are 40,000 to 50,000 clones, about three fifths of them singletons; the top ten hold roughly a quarter. Deletions cut 0 bases from V and 9 bases from J, with 18 bases between. The CDR3 spans 16 residues. CDR1 and CDR2 from the germline V gene are LNHNV and YYDKDF (reference sequence). This receptor was identified in a human donor with chronic lymphocytic leukemia. Material: PBMCs, obtained after 24 months of ibrutinib treatment. J is TRBJ2-1 and V is TRBV15, with D perhaps matching TRBD1 or TRBD2 (6 bases each). The DNA of the CDR3 is TGTGCCACCAGCAGAGATGGAGGGGGGCCCCTCAGTGAGCAGTTCTTC. Protein: CATSRDGGGPLSEQFF.